This entry describes one T cell receptor (beta chain). The data were taken from a study of long-term antiretroviral therapy in people with HIV. The run of the v3.0 immunoSEQ assay was at survey level. Using immunoSEQ multiplex PCR, the repertoire was profiled, and TCRdb retains in-frame clones only, with some absent. The sample consists of about 32,000 clones, 94% of them appearing once. V was pared by 5 bases and J by 3 bases, with 9 bases of the junction left unmatched. The CDR3 covers 15 residues. Germline lookup yields CDR1 MNHEY and CDR2 SVGAGI. The chain carries TRBV6-5 and TRBJ1-2; 7 nucleotides match TRBD1. This TCR came from a woman aged 50 to 60 with HIV. Sequenced material: unsorted PBMCs, taken 4.1 years after starting antiretroviral therapy. CDR3 nucleotide sequence: TGTGCCAGCAGTACCCCCACTACAGGGGACTATGGCTACACCTTC. Translated, it gives CASSTPTTGDYGYTF.